The T cell receptor beta chain described here comes from a study of HIV-infected patients and healthy controls. General study results and limits: In healthy controls, MAIT alpha CDR3s were common; in HIV+ repertoires, severely depleted.

All unsorted peripheral T cells were captured because whole blood was used without fractionation. Around 500 ng RNA was reverse transcribed with alpha and beta constant-region primers. Using multiplexing indices, alpha and beta chain libraries were generated apart by chain-specific third strand synthesis. Each CDR3 protein gets one entry after TCRdb re-called the 5' RACE reads with MiXCR. The sample lists under 4,000 distinct CDR3 sequences, about a fifth occurring once. The CDR3 consists of 14 residues. The V segment lost 0 bases and the J segment 6 bases; nucleotides outside the gene matches: 7. The germline V gene encodes CDR1 DFQATT and CDR2 SNEGSKA (reference sequence). Sample share makes this clonotype medium-sized. Its antigen remains unknown.

The sequencing here drew on blood, taken before antiretroviral therapy. The chain recombines TRBV20-1 with TRBJ2-7, with 8 bases matching TRBD1. The sequence was collected from an adult with HIV infection. Here the CDR3 reads CSAREWDRRAEQYF. DNA of the CDR3: TGCAGTGCTAGAGAATGGGACAGGAGGGCCGAGCAGTACTTC.